These 31 T cell receptor beta chains were sequenced from one sample in a study of beta chain features in type 1 diabetes. The sequenced template was cDNA made from the entire isolated RNA. Measured with immunoSEQ multiplex PCR; TCRdb has only the in-frame clones, and not every one. The table lists roughly 300,000 clones, around 9.7% of them singletons. Their antigen targets remain unknown. General observations from the study: Shortening that was moderate but significant affected the TCRB CDR3s of Type 1 diabetes patients in all four CD4+ subsets.

The sequenced material came from central memory CD4+ T cells from blood. Receptor source: a man aged 25-45 years with type 1 diabetes.

This clone was found a few times. This rearrangement joins TRBV4-2 to TRBJ2-2; TRBD2 might be the D (7 bases). V lost 1 base, J lost 5 bases, and 14 bases lay in between. This CDR3 spans 16 amino acids. Germline values: CDR1 LGHNA, CDR2 YNFKEQ. CDR3 residues: CASSQGRGAGTGELFF. For the CDR3, the DNA is TGTGCCAGCAGCCAAGGTCGGGGGGCGGGTACCGGGGAGCTGTTTTTT.

The chain has TRBV19 and TRBJ1-1, with TRBD1 matching over 9 bases. Germline V CDR1 and CDR2: LNHDA, SQIVND (reference sequence). V was clipped by 5 bases and J by 1 base; unmatched bases: 2. This CDR3 is built from 14 residues. CDR3 residues: CASSPGQGNTEAFF. The CDR3 DNA is TGTGCCAGTAGTCCGGGACAGGGGAACACTGAAGCTTTCTTT.

The rearrangement joins TRBV25-1 to TRBJ1-1; 8 bases match TRBD1. The ends lost 6 bases at V and 6 bases at J; junction bases unmatched: 6. The CDR3 loop spans 13 amino acids. CDR1 MGHDK and CDR2 SYGVNS come from the germline V gene. CDR3 bases: TGTGCCAGCAGGGGACAGGATCTTCCTGAAGCTTTCTTT. Its translation is CASRGQDLPEAFF. Looking up the rest from reference TRBV25-1 and TRBJ1-1 gives the full variable domain: EADIYQTPRYLVIGTGKKITLECSQTMGHDKMYWYQQDPGMELHLIHYSYGVNSTEKGDLSSESTVSRIRTEHFPLTLESARPSHTSQYLCASRGQDLPEAFFGQGTRLTVV.

The DNA for the CDR3 is TGTGCCAGCAGCGTAGGGAGGGGGGTTAATGAAAAACTGTTTTTT. Its translation is CASSVGRGVNEKLFF. The chain links TRBV9 to TRBJ1-4; TRBD1 is a possible D gene (6 bases). Trimming removed 0 bases from V and 4 bases from J, with 10 bases in between. Germline lookup yields CDR1 SGDLS and CDR2 YYNGEE. The CDR3 sequence is 15 residues long.

This clone has more than one count but fewer than ten. The chain links TRBV6-5 to TRBJ2-7; TRBD1 might be the D (6 bases). Trimming took off 5 bases at V and 5 bases at J, with 13 bases between the two ends. Germline V gives CDR1 MNHEY, CDR2 SVGAGI. The CDR3 has 13 residues. The CDR3 is CASSTPTGDEQYF. The CDR3 DNA reads TGTGCCAGCAGTACTCCGACAGGAGACGAGCAGTACTTC.

This chain joins TRBV28 and TRBJ1-2; TRBD1 agrees at 10 bases. V gave up 7 bases and J gave up 1 base; unmatched junction bases: 9. The CDR3 contains 16 residues. Germline V gene lookup returns CDR1 MDHEN and CDR2 SYDVKM. The CDR3 here is CASTPRGQGINYGYTF. The CDR3 DNA follows: TGTGCCAGCACTCCGCGGGGACAGGGGATTAACTATGGCTACACCTTC.

This clone appeared a few times. The chain combines TRBV6-1 with TRBJ1-1; no definite D call. The ends were cut back, 2 bases at V and 11 bases at J, with 12 bases in the middle. This CDR3 contains 12 residues. Germline V gene data show CDR1 as MNHNS and CDR2 as SASEGT. CDR3 DNA sequence: TGTGCCAGCAGTGAACCCCCGGGGTTGGCTTTCTTT. This encodes CASSEPPGLAFF.

This rearrangement joins TRBV11-3 to TRBJ2-1; 7 bases are shared with TRBD2. Trimming at V came to 0 bases and at J to 9 bases, leaving 5 bases not matched to a gene. This CDR3 region has 14 residues. Looked up from germline, CDR1 is SGHNT and CDR2 is YENEEA. The CDR3 region has the DNA TGTGCCAGCAGCTTAGATCGTACTAGCGCTGAGCAGTTCTTC. Translating it yields CASSLDRTSAEQFF.

This clone occurred a few times. The chain combines TRBV2 with TRBJ2-1, with TRBD1 matching over 11 bases. The CDR3 totals 15 residues. Looked up from germline, CDR1 is SNHLY and CDR2 is FYNNEI. With 3 bases clipped from V and 4 bases from J, the junction kept 2 bases outside the gene matches. CDR3: CASSDGTGGYNEQFF. CDR3 bases: TGTGCCAGCAGTGACGGGACAGGGGGTTACAATGAGCAGTTCTTC. The whole variable domain, remainder taken from reference TRBV2 and TRBJ2-1, is EPEVTQTPSHQVTQMGQEVILRCVPISNHLYFYWYRQILGQKVEFLVSFYNNEISEKSEIFDDQFSVERPDGSNFTLKIRSTKLEDSAMYFCASSDGTGGYNEQFFGPGTRLTVL.

This clone was seen more than once but under ten times. V is TRBV7-2 and J is TRBJ2-7; D uncertain. Germline CDR1 reads SGHTA; CDR2 reads FQGNSA. Trimming removed 5 bases from V and 7 bases from J, with 9 bases in between. This CDR3 has 11 residues. CDR3 in DNA: TGTGCCAGCAGCGCTCAAAAGGAGCAGTACTTC. The encoded protein is CASSAQKEQYF.

This clone was picked up many times. The chain joins TRBV19 to TRBJ1-1; possibly TRBD1 for D (6 bases). This CDR3 contains 12 residues. Between the trimmed V and J ends, which lost 11 bases and 5 bases, there was a span of 15 bases. Per germline, CDR1 LNHDA and CDR2 SQIVND (reference sequence). CDR3 DNA: TGTGCCGTAGTGGGGGGCAGTACTGAAGCTTTCTTT. Encoded protein: CAVVGGSTEAFF.

The J gene is TRBJ1-2, the V gene TRBV20-1; D gene ambiguous. Germline assignment: CDR1 DFQATT and CDR2 SNEGSKA (reference sequence). With 5 bases removed from V and 8 bases from J, the gap between germline ends came to 9 bases. The CDR3 contains 10 residues. The CDR3 loop is CSARPRGYTF. CDR3 nucleotides: TGCAGTGCTCGACCTAGGGGCTACACCTTC.

The chain recombines TRBV5-4 with TRBJ2-1; TRBD2 might be the D (7 bases). Trimming cost V 7 bases and J 6 bases, with 17 bases left between them. The CDR3 has 14 residues. Germline CDR1 reads SGHNT; CDR2 reads YYREEE (reference sequence). The DNA of the CDR3 is TGTGCCAGCCGGGGGCGGGGGTCCGGCAATGAGCAGTTCTTC. It specifies CASRGRGSGNEQFF.

V usage is TRBV5-1 and J usage is TRBJ2-3, with a weak D call TRBD1 (7 bases). V shed 2 bases and J shed 13 bases, with 17 bases lying between them. Germline V CDR1 and CDR2: SGHRS, YFSETQ. This CDR3 region has 13 residues. In DNA form, the CDR3 reads TGCGCCAGCAGCTTCGTTCCCGACAGGGAGGAGTATTTT. Its translation is CASSFVPDREEYF.

The V call is TRBV9, the J call TRBJ2-3, with D possibly matching TRBD1 (6 bases). This CDR3 has 12 amino acids. Between the trimmed V and J ends, which lost 3 bases and 9 bases, there was a span of 11 bases. Germline CDR1 SGDLS, CDR2 YYNGEE. CDR3: CASSANRETQYF. The CDR3 nucleotides are TGTGCCAGCAGCGCAAACAGGGAGACGCAGTATTTT.

The chain has TRBV29-1 and TRBJ2-5; D possibly corresponds to TRBD2 (7 bases). V was pared by 1 base and J by 2 bases, with 11 bases between. This CDR3 is built from 14 residues. CDR1 SQVTM and CDR2 ANQGSEA come from the germline V gene. Here the CDR3 DNA reads TGCAGCGTTGAAGGGGGGGGCGGACAAGAGACCCAGTACTTC. Its protein product is CSVEGGGGQETQYF.

To note about this clone: Other DNA sequences of this sample code for an identical CDR3. The chain employs TRBV4-1 and TRBJ2-3; D is undetermined. The CDR3 spans 14 residues. Germline CDR1 MGHRA, CDR2 YSYEKL. The V end lost 0 bases, the J end lost 0 bases, and 4 bases lay between the germline ends. CDR3 protein: CASSQDPSTDTQYF. For the CDR3, the DNA is TGCGCCAGCAGCCAAGATCCTAGCACAGATACGCAGTATTTT.

This clone was counted at least ten times. The rearrangement joins TRBV28 to TRBJ1-5; D is perhaps TRBD1 (6 bases). This CDR3 has 13 amino acids. V was cut by 7 bases and J by 5 bases, with 12 bases left in between. Germline V CDR1 and CDR2: MDHEN, SYDVKM. DNA for the CDR3: TGTGCCAGCATCGGGCAGGGGTATCAGCCCCAGCATTTT. Its translation is CASIGQGYQPQHF.

To note about this clone: This sample also contains other DNA sequences that code for the same CDR3. V usage is TRBV20-1 and J usage is TRBJ1-1, with D uncertain. The CDR3 totals 10 residues. V was trimmed by 6 bases and J by 3 bases, leaving 5 bases between them. From germline, CDR1 is DFQATT and CDR2 SNEGSKA (reference sequence). CDR3 loop: CSAGDTEAFF. The CDR3 region has the DNA TGCAGTGCAGGAGACACTGAAGCTTTCTTT.

The genes are TRBV4-3 and TRBJ2-1, with 11 nucleotides matching TRBD2. V lost 4 bases and J lost 6; bases outside the gene matches: 11. Per germline, CDR1 LGHNA and CDR2 YSLEER. The CDR3 covers 17 residues. The CDR3 spells CASSLLISGGARNEQFF. CDR3 nucleotide sequence: TGCGCCAGCAGCCTCCTCATTAGCGGGGGGGCCCGCAATGAGCAGTTCTTC.

This clone was detected a few times. CDR3 sequence reads: CASSLDDRETQYF. The CDR3 DNA reads as TGCGCCAGCAGCTTGGACGACCGGGAGACCCAGTACTTC. The V call is TRBV5-1, the J call TRBJ2-5, with D unresolved. CDR1 and CDR2 from the germline V gene are SGHRS and YFSETQ. There are 13 residues in the CDR3. V lost 0 bases, J lost 5 bases, and 8 bases lay in between.

The chain has TRBV5-5 and TRBJ2-5, with a possible D match to TRBD1 (6 bases). Looked up from germline, CDR1 is SGHKS and CDR2 is YYEKEE (reference sequence). This CDR3 is 15 amino acids long. V gave up 6 bases and J gave up 5 bases, with 20 bases separating them. The CDR3 spells CASTTLIQGSETQYF. The CDR3 DNA is TGTGCCAGCACCACGCTTATTCAGGGGTCCGAGACCCAGTACTTC.

This clone has at least ten counts. The chain has TRBV6-6 and TRBJ2-7, with 10 bases lining up with TRBD1. The CDR3 extends over 15 amino acids. The trim removed 2 bases at V and 1 base at J, leaving 2 bases unmatched. The V gene's germline CDR1 is MNHNY and CDR2 SVGAGI (reference sequence). The CDR3 region has the DNA TGTGCCAGCAGTTACGAGGGACAGGGGTCCTACGAGCAGTACTTC. Residues: CASSYEGQGSYEQYF.

This clone has only a few counts. The DNA for the CDR3 is TGTGCCAGCAGCAAAGACGGACAGGGTATGGACACTGAAGCTTTCTTT. Its protein is CASSKDGQGMDTEAFF. The V gene is TRBV21-1, the J gene TRBJ1-1; the tabulated D call, TRBD1, remains unverified against the DNA. TRBV21-1 is reported as a pseudogene. The CDR3 is 16 amino acids.

The chain couples TRBV9 to TRBJ1-1; perhaps TRBD1 as D (5 bases). This CDR3 comprises 17 residues. Germline V gives CDR1 SGDLS, CDR2 YYNGEE. Deletions cut 0 bases from V and 6 bases from J, with 21 bases between. Here the CDR3 DNA reads TGTGCCAGCAGCGTAGGACCCTCAGGGAGGGGAAACCCTGAAGCTTTCTTT. Translation: CASSVGPSGRGNPEAFF. Full variable domain (missing parts from reference TRBV9 and TRBJ1-1): DSGVTQTPKHLITATGQRVTLRCSPRSGDLSVYWYQQSLDQGLQFLIQYYNGEERAKGNILERFSAQQFPDLHSELNLSSLELGDSALYFCASSVGPSGRGNPEAFFGQGTRLTVV.

Only one count was recorded for this clone. CDR3 in amino acids: CASSLVTGTGDHEQYF. CDR3 coding DNA: TGTGCCAGCAGCTTAGTAACCGGGACAGGGGACCACGAGCAGTACTTC. This rearrangement joins TRBV7-2 to TRBJ2-7, with TRBD1 identical over 10 bases. V shed 1 base, J shed 5 bases, and the junction held 8 bases outside the gene matches. The CDR3 contains 16 residues. Germline V gene data show CDR1 as SGHTA and CDR2 as FQGNSA.

The V and J genes are TRBV6-1 and TRBJ2-5; D is perhaps TRBD1 (5 bases). CDR1 is MNHNS, CDR2 SASEGT, per germline. The CDR3 length is 13 residues. Trimming pared 4 bases from V and 4 bases from J, leaving 10 bases between. The CDR3 nucleotides are TGTGCCAGCAGTGGCAGGGTAACAGAGACCCAGTACTTC. It codes for CASSGRVTETQYF.

The rearrangement links TRBV9 to TRBJ1-1, with 8 bases lining up with TRBD1. CDR1 is SGDLS and CDR2 is YYNGEE in the germline V gene. The CDR3 covers 14 residues. The V and J ends lost 0 bases and 10 bases, in that order; junction bases with no gene match: 8. The CDR3 nucleotides read TGTGCCAGCAGCGTAGGGACAGGGTCTTCGGGAGCTTTCTTT. Amino acids: CASSVGTGSSGAFF.

This chain connects TRBV27 to TRBJ1-3; D is unresolved. Germline CDR1 reads MNHEY; CDR2 reads SMNVEV (reference sequence). This CDR3 is 17 amino acids long. With 3 bases removed from V and 2 bases from J, the gap between germline ends came to 17 bases. The CDR3 loop reads CASSFTPPGGPGNTIYF. CDR3 DNA: TGTGCCAGCAGTTTTACCCCTCCAGGTGGGCCTGGAAACACCATATATTTT.

A few counts support this clone. V and J are TRBV29-1 and TRBJ2-5; D perhaps matches TRBD2 (5 bases). Germline lookup yields CDR1 SQVTM and CDR2 ANQGSEA. V was shortened by 5 bases and J by 4 bases, with 20 bases between the two germline ends. The CDR3 sequence is 15 residues long. As DNA, the CDR3 is TGCAGCGTTCTCTTAGATCCGGGGTCGGTAGAGACCCAGTACTTC. It yields the protein CSVLLDPGSVETQYF.

This clone came up a few times. The CDR3 is CASSWRDSHTDTQYF. CDR3 DNA: TGTGCCAGCAGCTGGCGGGACTCCCACACAGATACGCAGTATTTT. The genes are TRBV7-9 and TRBJ2-3, with D possibly TRBD2 on 6 matching bases. Trimming cost V 4 bases and J 2 bases, with 13 bases left between them. Germline lookup yields CDR1 SEHNR and CDR2 FQNEAQ (reference sequence). The CDR3 sequence is 15 residues long.